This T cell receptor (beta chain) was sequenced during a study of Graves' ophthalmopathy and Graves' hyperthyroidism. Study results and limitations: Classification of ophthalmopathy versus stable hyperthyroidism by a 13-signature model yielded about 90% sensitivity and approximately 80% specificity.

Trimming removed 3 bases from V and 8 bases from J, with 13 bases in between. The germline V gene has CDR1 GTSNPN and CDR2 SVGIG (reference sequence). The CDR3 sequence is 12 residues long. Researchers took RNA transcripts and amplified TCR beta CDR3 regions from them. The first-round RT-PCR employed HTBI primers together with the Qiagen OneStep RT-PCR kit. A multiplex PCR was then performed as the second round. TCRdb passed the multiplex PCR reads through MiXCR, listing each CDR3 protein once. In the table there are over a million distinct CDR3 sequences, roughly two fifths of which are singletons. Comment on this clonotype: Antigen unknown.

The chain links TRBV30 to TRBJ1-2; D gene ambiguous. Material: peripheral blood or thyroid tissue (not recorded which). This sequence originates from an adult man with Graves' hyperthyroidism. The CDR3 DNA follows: TGTGCCTGGAGCCCTGACTGGGGAGGCTACACCTTC. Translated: CAWSPDWGGYTF.